This record concerns one T cell receptor beta chain sequence. This specimen comes from a study of identical twins. TCRdb reprocessed the 5' RACE reads via MiXCR and lists one record per CDR3 protein. The sample contains 690,000 or so distinct CDR3 sequences, around 8.6% of which appear only once. With 4 bases clipped from V and 5 bases from J, the junction kept 15 bases outside the gene matches. This CDR3 has 16 residues. Germline CDR1 and CDR2: SGHNT and YYREEE (reference sequence). These data were likewise used in another study, on yellow fever vaccine responses in identical twins.

The gene calls are TRBV5-4 and TRBJ2-7; the match to TRBD1 covers 7 bases. Sample: PBMCs. This TCR came from a woman aged 18-29 years in good health. The CDR3 DNA sequence: TGTGCCAGCAGCCCATGGCCCCTAGACAGGGAAGACGAGCAGTACTTC. Translation: CASSPWPLDREDEQYF.